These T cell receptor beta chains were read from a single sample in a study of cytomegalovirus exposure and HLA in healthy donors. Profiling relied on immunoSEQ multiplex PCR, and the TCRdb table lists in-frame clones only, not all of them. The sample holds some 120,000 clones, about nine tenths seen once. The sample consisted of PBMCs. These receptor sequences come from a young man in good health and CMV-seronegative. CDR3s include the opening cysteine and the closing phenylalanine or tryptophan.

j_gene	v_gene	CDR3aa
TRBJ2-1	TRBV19	CASRLAGASYNEQFF
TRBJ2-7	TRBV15	CATSREESSYEQYF
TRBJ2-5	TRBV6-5	CASSTTAQETQYF
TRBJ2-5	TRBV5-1	CASSLVPTRRQETQYF
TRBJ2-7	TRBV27	CASSLTGAAQYF
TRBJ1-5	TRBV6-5	CASSLPGQPQHF
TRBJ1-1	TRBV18	CASSPPARTPTEAFF
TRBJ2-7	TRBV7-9	CASSYRGTGEYEQYF
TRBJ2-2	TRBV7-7	CASSTAGTANTGELFF
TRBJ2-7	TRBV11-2	CASSPSTHAGYEQYF
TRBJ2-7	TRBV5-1	CASSLDREYEQYF
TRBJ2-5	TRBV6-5	CASSYSEWETQYF
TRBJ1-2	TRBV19	CASSNSREGYTF
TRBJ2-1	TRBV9	CASIGTSGSSYNEQFF
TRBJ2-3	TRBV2	CASSPGTSTDTQYF
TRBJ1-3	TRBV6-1	CASSLTGALNTIYF
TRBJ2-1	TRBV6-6	CASSRQGVRNEQFF
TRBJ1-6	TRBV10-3	CAISVGTTNSPLHF
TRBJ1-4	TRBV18	CASSPPGRGQNEKLFF
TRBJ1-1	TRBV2	CASSARQGDQGRIF